The T cell receptor beta chain under discussion was sequenced for a study of radiation and T cells in renal cell carcinoma. Study context: Nephrectomy followed 15 Gy stereotactic body radiation by 4 weeks.

The time point denotes: blood 2 weeks post-SBRT. Treatment meaning: 15 Gy SBRT to primary tumor, nephrectomy 4 weeks later. Blood was sampled at baseline, 2 weeks and 4 weeks after SBRT. Libraries were prepared by immunoSEQ multiplex PCR; TCRdb keeps only in-frame clonotypes and omits some of them. The sample lists about 150,000 clones, roughly 87% seen once, with 10% to 15% in the top ten. Overall study findings and caveats: Pretreatment tumor biopsies were lacking, so baseline clonotypes are unknown. From baseline, blood top tumor clonotypes peaked at 2 weeks post-radiation.

The germline CDR1 and CDR2 sequences are SGHNT and YYREEE (reference sequence). This CDR3 region has 17 residues. With 3 bases removed from V and 0 bases from J, the gap between germline ends came to 18 bases. Comment on this clone: Its antigen is undetermined.

The sequenced sample was blood, obtained from a patient whose treatment included radiotherapy and nephrectomy. The chain combines TRBV5-4 with TRBJ1-1, with D tentatively TRBD1 (5 bases). The TCR comes from a woman between 50 and 59 years old with renal cell carcinoma. CDR3 protein: CASSSGTPGVMNTEAFF. In nucleotides, the CDR3 is TGTGCCAGCAGCTCCGGGACTCCTGGGGTCATGAACACTGAAGCTTTCTTT.